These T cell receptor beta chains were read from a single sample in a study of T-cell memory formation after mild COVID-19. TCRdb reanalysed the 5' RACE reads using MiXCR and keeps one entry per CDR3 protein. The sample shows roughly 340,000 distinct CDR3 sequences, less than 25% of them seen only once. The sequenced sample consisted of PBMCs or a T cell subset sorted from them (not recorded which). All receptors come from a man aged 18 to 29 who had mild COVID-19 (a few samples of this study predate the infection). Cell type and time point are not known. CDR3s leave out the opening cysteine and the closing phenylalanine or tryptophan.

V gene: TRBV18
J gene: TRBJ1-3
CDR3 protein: ASSPGVSGNTIY

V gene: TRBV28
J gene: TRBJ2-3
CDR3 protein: ASSVTTDTQY

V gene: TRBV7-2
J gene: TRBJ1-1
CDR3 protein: ASSLPRSLTVTRRTEAF

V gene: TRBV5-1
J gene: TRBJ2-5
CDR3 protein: ASSGSETQY

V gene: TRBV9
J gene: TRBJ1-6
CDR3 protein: ASSVESTWNSPLH

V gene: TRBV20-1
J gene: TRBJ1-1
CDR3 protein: SARIQGTTEAF

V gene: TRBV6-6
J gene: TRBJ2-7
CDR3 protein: ASSRGGTYEQY

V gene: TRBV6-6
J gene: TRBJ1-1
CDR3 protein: ASSYYQEEAF

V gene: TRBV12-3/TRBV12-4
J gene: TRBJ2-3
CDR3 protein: ASSPRPGDTQY

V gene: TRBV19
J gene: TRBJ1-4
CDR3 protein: ASSRQGTAAEKLF

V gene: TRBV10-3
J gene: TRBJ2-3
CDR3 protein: AISAAGGPGRQY